This T cell receptor (beta chain) was observed in a study of cytomegalovirus exposure and HLA in healthy donors. Germline V gives CDR1 LGHNA, CDR2 YNFKEQ. Between the trimmed V and J ends, which lost 6 bases and 3 bases, there was a span of 11 bases. The CDR3 totals 13 residues. TCRdb's copy holds only in-frame clones and misses some; the assay was immunoSEQ multiplex PCR. Among over 120,000 clones, 87% were seen once, and the ten largest hold roughly 4.8%. The study drew the donors from its approximately 120-subject validation cohort, separate from the approximately 670-subject first cohort. Note on this clone: Antigen unknown.

Study observations and caveats: The TCR clusters that emerged in the first cohort tended, a later analysis found, to co-occur in the roughly 130 validation repertoires. Cytomegalovirus status was reportedly diagnosed by the classifier with high specificity and sensitivity. TCR beta chains numbering under 200 were designated cytomegalovirus-associated.

The specimen was PBMCs. The TCR originated in a man younger than 35 in good health and CMV-seropositive. This sequence joins TRBV4-2 and TRBJ1-1; possible D gene TRBD1, 5 bases. The CDR3: CASRSRADTEAFF. The CDR3 bases are TGTGCCAGCAGGTCCAGGGCGGACACTGAAGCTTTCTTT.